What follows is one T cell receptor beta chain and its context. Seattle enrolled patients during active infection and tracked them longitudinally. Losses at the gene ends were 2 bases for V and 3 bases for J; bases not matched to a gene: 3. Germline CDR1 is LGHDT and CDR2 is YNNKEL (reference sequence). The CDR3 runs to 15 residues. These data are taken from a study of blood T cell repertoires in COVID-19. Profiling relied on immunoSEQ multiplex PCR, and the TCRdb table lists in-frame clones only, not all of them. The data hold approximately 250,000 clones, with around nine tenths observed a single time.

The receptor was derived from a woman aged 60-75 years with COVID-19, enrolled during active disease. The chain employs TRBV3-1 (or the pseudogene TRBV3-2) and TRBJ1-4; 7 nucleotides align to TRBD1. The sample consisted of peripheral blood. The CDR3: CASSQRTGANEKLFF. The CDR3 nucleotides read TGTGCCAGCAGCCAAAGGACAGGAGCTAATGAAAAACTGTTTTTT.